One and the same sample provided the 16 T cell receptor beta chains below, sequenced in a study of shared clonotypes between healthy human individuals. The method was immunoSEQ multiplex PCR; TCRdb's version includes in-frame clones alone and lacks a portion of them. The data contain approximately 460,000 clones, around 77% of them singletons. The specimen was PBMCs. The receptor source for this set is a woman aged 35 to 49 in good health. Some clones in this sample may be carry-over from other donors' samples.

The chain couples TRBV7-8 to TRBJ2-2; no firm D call. Germline CDR1 and CDR2: SGHVS and FQNEAQ. Trimming stripped 1 base from V and 5 bases from J, with 14 bases between. The CDR3 loop spans 16 amino acids. The CDR3 nucleotides are TGTGCCAGCAGCTTAGAACTAACTAAGGTGACCGGGGAGCTGTTTTTT. Translated: CASSLELTKVTGELFF.

The chain employs TRBV11-2 and TRBJ2-6; D is unclear. There are 16 residues in the CDR3. Germline assignment: CDR1 SGHAT and CDR2 FQNNGV. Trimming stripped 5 bases from V and 2 bases from J, with 13 bases between. CDR3 region: CASSQNPDPGANVLTF. DNA of the CDR3: TGTGCCAGCAGCCAAAACCCCGATCCTGGGGCCAACGTCCTGACTTTC. Full variable domain (missing parts from reference TRBV11-2 and TRBJ2-6): EAGVAQSPRYKIIEKRQSVAFWCNPISGHATLYWYQQILGQGPKLLIQFQNNGVVDDSQLPKDRFSAERLKGVDSTLKIQPAKLEDSAVYLCASSQNPDPGANVLTFGAGSRLTVL.

The rearrangement joins TRBV6-1 to TRBJ1-5, with a possible D match to TRBD1 (5 bases). Per germline, CDR1 MNHNS and CDR2 SASEGT. Trimming removed 7 bases at V and 5 bases at J, with 18 bases between. The CDR3 runs 15 residues. CDR3 bases: TGTGCCAGCACCGTAATGAGGGGTGCTCATCAGCCCCAGCATTTT. This gives the protein CASTVMRGAHQPQHF.

The CDR3 nucleotides read TGTGCCAGCAGAATACTAGCGGGTTACGAGCAGTACTTC. This codes for CASRILAGYEQYF. V usage is TRBV7-9 and J usage is TRBJ2-7, with 9 bases identical to TRBD2. V shed 6 bases, J shed 4 bases, and the junction held 4 bases outside the gene matches. CDR3 length: 13 residues. Germline V lookup: CDR1 SEHNR, CDR2 FQNEAQ (reference sequence).

The chain uses TRBV7-2 and TRBJ2-7; D remains unclear. This CDR3 is 16 amino acids long. The germline gives CDR1 SGHTA, CDR2 FQGNSA. V was shortened by 5 bases and J by 1 base, with 18 bases between the two germline ends. Here the CDR3 DNA reads TGTGCCAGCAGCCCGGGCGGCGGCCTTCTTTCCTACGAGCAGTACTTC. This gives the protein CASSPGGGLLSYEQYF.

This clone was picked up a small number of times. In DNA form, the CDR3 reads TGTGCCAGCAGCTTTCGCCGATATCAGCCCCAGCATTTT. Translating gives CASSFRRYQPQHF. This chain links TRBV27 with TRBJ1-5; D gene unclear. Germline V CDR1 and CDR2: MNHEY, SMNVEV (reference sequence). Trimming stripped 6 bases from V and 5 bases from J, with 11 bases between. The CDR3 totals 13 residues.

Of note for this clone: Other nucleotide sequences from this sample produce the same CDR3. The chain employs TRBV27 and TRBJ1-2; D call uncertain. Trimming pared 0 bases from V and 4 bases from J, leaving 6 bases between. The CDR3 sequence is 13 residues long. Germline V gene sequence: CDR1 MNHEY, CDR2 SMNVEV (reference sequence). CDR3 bases: TGTGCCAGCAGTTTATCGGGTTCCTATGGCTACACCTTC. Its translation: CASSLSGSYGYTF.

The CDR3 reads CSPCLQGSSYEQYF. The CDR3, as DNA: TGCAGCCCGTGTCTCCAAGGGAGCTCCTACGAGCAGTACTTC. The gene calls are TRBV29-1 and TRBJ2-7; possibly TRBD2 for D (5 bases). The V gene's germline CDR1 is SQVTM and CDR2 ANQGSEA. The CDR3 contains 14 residues. The V gene lost 8 bases and the J gene lost 0 bases, with 17 bases spanning the gap.

This clone was seen a few times. This chain links TRBV5-1 with TRBJ2-1; D gene unclear. V was pared by 3 bases and J by 3 bases, with 13 bases between. In germline, CDR1 is SGHRS, CDR2 YFSETQ. The CDR3 extends over 15 amino acids. The CDR3 reads CASSSLDSDYNEQFF. Written as DNA, the CDR3 is TGCGCCAGCAGCTCCCTCGACTCGGACTACAATGAGCAGTTCTTC.

The chain links TRBV9 to TRBJ2-7; possibly TRBD2 for D (5 bases). Trimming stripped 3 bases from V and 0 bases from J, with 13 bases between. The CDR3 is made up of 15 amino acids. Looked up from germline, CDR1 is SGDLS and CDR2 is YYNGEE. The CDR3 DNA sequence: TGTGCCAGCAGCGCCCAAGGACTGAGCTCCTACGAGCAGTACTTC. Translation: CASSAQGLSSYEQYF.

About this clone: Other DNA variants within this sample encode the same CDR3. J is TRBJ2-7 and V is TRBV28; possible D gene TRBD1, 6 bases. Germline CDR1 MDHEN, CDR2 SYDVKM. The CDR3 sequence is 12 residues long. V gave up 6 bases and J gave up 0 bases, with 6 bases separating them. The CDR3 sequence: CASRTGSYEQYF. The CDR3 DNA reads as TGTGCCAGCAGGACAGGCTCCTACGAGCAGTACTTC.

A few counts support this clone. This chain joins TRBV6-6 and TRBJ2-4; 11 nucleotides align to TRBD2. V lost 5 bases, J lost 3 bases, and 6 bases stayed unmatched. CDR3 size: 16 residues. Germline loops: CDR1 MNHNY, CDR2 SVGAGI (reference sequence). The CDR3 DNA is TGTGCCAGCAGTCACAGACTAGCGGGGATCAAAAACATTCAGTACTTC. Amino acid sequence: CASSHRLAGIKNIQYF.

The chain has TRBV28 and TRBJ1-5; 10 bases map to TRBD1. CDR1 and CDR2 from the germline V gene are MDHEN and SYDVKM. The V and J ends lost 3 bases and 7 bases, in that order; junction bases with no gene match: 3. The CDR3 has 14 amino acids. The CDR3 sequence is CASSLGTGAQPQHF. The DNA of the CDR3 is TGTGCCAGCAGTTTGGGGACAGGGGCCCAGCCCCAGCATTTT.

Remarks on this clone: A much larger clone sits a single nucleotide away, making a read error possible. Distinct nucleotide sequences in the sample also encode this CDR3. The genes are TRBV2 and TRBJ2-3; 7 positions agree with TRBD1. This CDR3 has 15 residues. Germline V CDR1 and CDR2: SNHLY, FYNNEI. CDR3 coding DNA: TGTGCCAGCAGTGGACAGGGTATAAGCACAGATACGCAGTACTTT. The encoded protein is CASSGQGISTDTQYF. Full variable domain (missing parts from reference TRBV2 and TRBJ2-3): EPEVTQTPSHQVTQMGQEVILRCVPISNHLYFYWYRQILGQKVEFLVSFYNNEISEKSEIFDDQFSVERPDGSNFTLKIRSTKLEDSAMYFCASSGQGISTDTQYFGPGTRLTVL.

The chain joins TRBV15 to TRBJ2-3; 10 positions match TRBD1. Germline loops: CDR1 LNHNV, CDR2 YYDKDF (reference sequence). V lost 3 bases to trimming and J lost 6 bases; unmatched junction nucleotides: 6. This CDR3 has 15 residues. The CDR3 DNA follows: TGTGCCACCAGCAGCGGACAGGGGGGTAGGGATACGCAGTATTTT. Protein sequence: CATSSGQGGRDTQYF.

This clone was counted a single time. V gene TRBV2 combines with J gene TRBJ2-5; TRBD2 matches at 7 bases. Germline V lookup: CDR1 SNHLY, CDR2 FYNNEI. The ends lost 2 bases at V and 2 bases at J; junction bases unmatched: 8. The CDR3 has 16 residues. The CDR3 DNA sequence: TGTGCCAGCAGTGAACTAGGACTAGAGGGGCAAGAGACCCAGTACTTC. Protein sequence: CASSELGLEGQETQYF.